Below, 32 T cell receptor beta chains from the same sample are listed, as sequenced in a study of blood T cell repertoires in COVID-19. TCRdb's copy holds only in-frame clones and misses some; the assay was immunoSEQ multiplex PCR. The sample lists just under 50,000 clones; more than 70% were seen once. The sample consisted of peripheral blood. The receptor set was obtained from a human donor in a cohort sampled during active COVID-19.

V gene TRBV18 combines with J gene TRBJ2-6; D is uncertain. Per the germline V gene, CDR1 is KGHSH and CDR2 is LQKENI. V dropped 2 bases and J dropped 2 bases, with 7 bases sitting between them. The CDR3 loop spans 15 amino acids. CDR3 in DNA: TGTGCCAGCTCACCAGAGGTGCCTGGGGCCAACGTCCTGACTTTC. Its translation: CASSPEVPGANVLTF.

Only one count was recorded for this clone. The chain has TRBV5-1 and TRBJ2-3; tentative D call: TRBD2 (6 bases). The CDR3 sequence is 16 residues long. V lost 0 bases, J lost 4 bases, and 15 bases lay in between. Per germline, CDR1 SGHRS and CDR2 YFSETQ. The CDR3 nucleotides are TGCGCCAGCAGCTTGGAAGGGAGGCGGTGGGCAGATACGCAGTATTTT. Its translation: CASSLEGRRWADTQYF.

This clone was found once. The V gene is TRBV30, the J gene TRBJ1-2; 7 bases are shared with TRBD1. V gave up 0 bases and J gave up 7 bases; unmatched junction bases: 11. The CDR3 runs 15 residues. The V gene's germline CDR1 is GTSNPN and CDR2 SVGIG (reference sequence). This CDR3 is CAWSVRSGGGGGYTF. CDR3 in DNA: TGTGCCTGGAGTGTAAGGTCAGGGGGAGGTGGTGGCTACACCTTC. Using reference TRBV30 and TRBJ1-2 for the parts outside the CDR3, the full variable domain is SQTIHQWPATLVQPVGSPLSLECTVEGTSNPNLYWYRQAAGRGLQLLFYSVGIGQISSEVPQNLSASRPQDRQFILSSKKLLLSDSGFYLCAWSVRSGGGGGYTFGSGTRLTVV.

CDR3 in amino acids: CSANEGNTEAFF. The CDR3 region has the DNA TGCAGCGCGAACGAGGGGAACACTGAAGCTTTCTTT. The rearrangement links TRBV29-1 to TRBJ1-1; D uncertain. Germline lookup yields CDR1 SQVTM and CDR2 ANQGSEA. The CDR3 contains 12 residues. V shed 7 bases and J shed 1 base, with 10 bases lying between them.

CDR3 sequence reads: CASSTTGKVQPQHF. The CDR3 bases are TGTGCCAGCAGTACTACAGGGAAGGTTCAGCCCCAGCATTTT. The chain uses TRBV2 and TRBJ1-5; TRBD1 is a possible D gene (6 bases). CDR3 length equals 14 residues. Germline V gene data show CDR1 as SNHLY and CDR2 as FYNNEI. The V and J ends lost 5 bases and 6 bases respectively, with 14 bases between them.

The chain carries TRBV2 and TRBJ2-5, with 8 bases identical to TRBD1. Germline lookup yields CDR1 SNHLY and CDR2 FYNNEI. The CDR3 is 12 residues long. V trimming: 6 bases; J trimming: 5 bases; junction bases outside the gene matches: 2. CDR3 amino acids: CASRTGVETQYF. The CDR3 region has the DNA TGTGCCAGCAGGACAGGGGTCGAGACCCAGTACTTC.

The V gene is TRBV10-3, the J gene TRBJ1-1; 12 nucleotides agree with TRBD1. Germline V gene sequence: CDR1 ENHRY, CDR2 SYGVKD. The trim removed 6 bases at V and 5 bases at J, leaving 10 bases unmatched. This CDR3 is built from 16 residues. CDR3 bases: TGTGCCATCAGGGACCGGGGACAGGGGGCGTATACTGAAGCTTTCTTT. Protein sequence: CAIRDRGQGAYTEAFF.

CDR3 DNA sequence: TGTGCCAGCAGAATACAACAGCGGTCACCCCTCCACTTT. Protein: CASRIQQRSPLHF. The chain uses TRBV6-6 and TRBJ1-6; D uncertain. Germline V gene lookup returns CDR1 MNHNY and CDR2 SVGAGI (reference sequence). Trimming stripped 6 bases from V and 10 bases from J, with 13 bases between. The CDR3 is 13 amino acids.

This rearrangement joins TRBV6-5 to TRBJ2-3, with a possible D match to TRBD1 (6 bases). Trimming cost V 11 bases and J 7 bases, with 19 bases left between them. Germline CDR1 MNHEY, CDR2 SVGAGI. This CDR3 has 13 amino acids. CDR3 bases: TGTGCCTCCCAGGTGGGCAGGGGACATACGCAGTATTTT. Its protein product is CASQVGRGHTQYF.

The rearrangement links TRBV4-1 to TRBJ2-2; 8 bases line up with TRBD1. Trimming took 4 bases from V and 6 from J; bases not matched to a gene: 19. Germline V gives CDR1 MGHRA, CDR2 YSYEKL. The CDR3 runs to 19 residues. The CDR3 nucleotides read TGCGCCAGCAGCCTTCTCAAACCCGCTGGACAGGGTGGGGCCGGGGAGCTGTTTTTT. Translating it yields CASSLLKPAGQGGAGELFF.

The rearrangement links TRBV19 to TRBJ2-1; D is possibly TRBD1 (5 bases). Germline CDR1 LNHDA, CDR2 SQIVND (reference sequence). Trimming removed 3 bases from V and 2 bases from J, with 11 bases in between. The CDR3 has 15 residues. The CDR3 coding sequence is TGTGCCAGTAGTATGCAGGGCACGGCCTACAATGAGCAGTTCTTC. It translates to CASSMQGTAYNEQFF.

The CDR3 DNA follows: TGTGCCAGCAGCGTAGCTCCGGCGGTCTCTTTGGGAGATACGCAGTATTTT. Protein: CASSVAPAVSLGDTQYF. The genes are TRBV9 and TRBJ2-3; D ambiguous. Trimming shortened V by 0 bases and J by 5 bases, and 19 bases separated the two germline ends. Per germline, CDR1 SGDLS and CDR2 YYNGEE. The CDR3 sequence is 17 residues long.

CDR3 sequence reads: CASNPRSGLASSNTGELFF. The CDR3 nucleotides read TGTGCCAGCAACCCCAGGTCGGGACTAGCCTCATCGAACACCGGGGAGCTGTTTTTT. The chain is built from TRBV7-2 and TRBJ2-2; 9 bases agree with TRBD2. The V and J ends lost 7 bases and 0 bases, in that order; junction bases with no gene match: 15. This CDR3 has 19 amino acids. CDR1 and CDR2 (germline): SGHTA, FQGNSA.

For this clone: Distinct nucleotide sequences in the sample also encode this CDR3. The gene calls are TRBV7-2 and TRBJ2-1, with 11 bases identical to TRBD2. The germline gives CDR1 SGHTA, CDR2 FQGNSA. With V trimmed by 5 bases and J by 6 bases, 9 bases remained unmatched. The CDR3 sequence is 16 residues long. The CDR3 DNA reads TGTGCCAGCAGCGTAATGGGGCTAGCGGGGGGCAATGAGCAGTTCTTC. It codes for CASSVMGLAGGNEQFF.

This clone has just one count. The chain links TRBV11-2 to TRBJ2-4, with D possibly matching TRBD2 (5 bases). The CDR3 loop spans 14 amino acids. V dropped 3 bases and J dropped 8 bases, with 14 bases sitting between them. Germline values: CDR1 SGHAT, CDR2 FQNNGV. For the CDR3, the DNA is TGTGCCAGCAGCTTCTCCGGACTTCCCTACATTCAGTACTTC. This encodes CASSFSGLPYIQYF.

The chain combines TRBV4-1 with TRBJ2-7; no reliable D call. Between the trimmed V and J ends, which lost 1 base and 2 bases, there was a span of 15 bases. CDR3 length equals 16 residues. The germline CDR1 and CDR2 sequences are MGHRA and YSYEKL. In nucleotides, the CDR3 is TGCGCCAGCAGCCAAGCCCCCCAGCAGGCAGCCTACGAGCAGTACTTC. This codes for CASSQAPQQAAYEQYF.

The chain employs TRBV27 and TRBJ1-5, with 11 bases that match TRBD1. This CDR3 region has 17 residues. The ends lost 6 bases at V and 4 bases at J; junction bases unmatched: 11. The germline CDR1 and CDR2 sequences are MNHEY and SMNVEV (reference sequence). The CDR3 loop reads CASSYRLGDRGNQPQHF. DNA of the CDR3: TGTGCCAGCAGCTATAGACTCGGGGACAGGGGGAATCAGCCCCAGCATTTT.

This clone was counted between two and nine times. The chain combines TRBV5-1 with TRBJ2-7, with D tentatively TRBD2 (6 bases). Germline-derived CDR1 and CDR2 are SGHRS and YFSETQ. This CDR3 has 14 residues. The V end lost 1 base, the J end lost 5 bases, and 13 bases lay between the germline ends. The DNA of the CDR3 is TGCGCCAGCAGCTTGAGGGGAGGTCGGGACGAGCAGTACTTC. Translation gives CASSLRGGRDEQYF.

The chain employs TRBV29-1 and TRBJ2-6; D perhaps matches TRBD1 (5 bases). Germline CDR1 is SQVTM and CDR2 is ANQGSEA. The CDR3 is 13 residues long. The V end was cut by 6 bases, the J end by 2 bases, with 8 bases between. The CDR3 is CSVQGTGANVLTF. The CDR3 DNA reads TGCAGCGTCCAGGGAACTGGGGCCAACGTCCTGACTTTC.

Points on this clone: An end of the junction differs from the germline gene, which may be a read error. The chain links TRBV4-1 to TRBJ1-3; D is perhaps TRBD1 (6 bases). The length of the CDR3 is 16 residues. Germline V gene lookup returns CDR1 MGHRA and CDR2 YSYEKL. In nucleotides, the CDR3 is TGCGCCAGCAGTCAAGTGGGCAGGGGCACTGGAAACACCATATATTTT. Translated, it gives CASSQVGRGTGNTIYF.

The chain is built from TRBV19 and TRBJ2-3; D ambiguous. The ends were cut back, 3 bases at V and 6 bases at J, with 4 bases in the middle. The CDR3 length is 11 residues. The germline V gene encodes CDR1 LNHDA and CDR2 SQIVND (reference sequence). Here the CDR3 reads CASSIGDTQYF. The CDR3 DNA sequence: TGTGCCAGTAGTATCGGGGATACGCAGTATTTT.

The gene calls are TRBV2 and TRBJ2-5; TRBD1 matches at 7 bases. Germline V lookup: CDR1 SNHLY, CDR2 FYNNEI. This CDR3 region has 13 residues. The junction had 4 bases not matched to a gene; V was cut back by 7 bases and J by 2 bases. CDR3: CASNRGGQETQYF. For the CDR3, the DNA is TGTGCCAGCAACAGGGGTGGGCAAGAGACCCAGTACTTC.

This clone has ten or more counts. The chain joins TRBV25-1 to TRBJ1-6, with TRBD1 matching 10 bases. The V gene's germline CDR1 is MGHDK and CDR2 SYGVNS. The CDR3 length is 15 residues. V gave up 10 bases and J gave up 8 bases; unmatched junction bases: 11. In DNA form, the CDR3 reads TGTGCCACCCATACGGGACAGGGGTGGTATTCACCCCTCCACTTT. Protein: CATHTGQGWYSPLHF.

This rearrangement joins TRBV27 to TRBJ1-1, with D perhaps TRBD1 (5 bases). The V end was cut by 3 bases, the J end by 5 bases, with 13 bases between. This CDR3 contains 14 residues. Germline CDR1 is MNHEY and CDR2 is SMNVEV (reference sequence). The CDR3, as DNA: TGTGCCAGCAGTTTCCGGGGCCGGGGGACTGAAGCTTTCTTT. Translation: CASSFRGRGTEAFF.

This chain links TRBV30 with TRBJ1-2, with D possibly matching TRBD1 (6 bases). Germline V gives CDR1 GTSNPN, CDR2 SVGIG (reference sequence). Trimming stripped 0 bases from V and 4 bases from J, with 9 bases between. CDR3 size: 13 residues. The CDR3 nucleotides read TGTGCCTGGAGTGTCGGCAGGGGCTATGGCTACACCTTC. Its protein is CAWSVGRGYGYTF.

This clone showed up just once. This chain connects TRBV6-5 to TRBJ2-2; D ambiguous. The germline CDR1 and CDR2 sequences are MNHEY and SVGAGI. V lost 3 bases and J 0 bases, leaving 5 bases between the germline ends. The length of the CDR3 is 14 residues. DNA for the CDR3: TGTGCCAGCAGTTATACAGCGAACACCGGGGAGCTGTTTTTT. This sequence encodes CASSYTANTGELFF.

The CDR3 bases are TGTGCCAGCAGCCAAGTCGGGGTTGAGCAGTTCTTC. Its translation is CASSQVGVEQFF. V is TRBV4-2 and J is TRBJ2-1, with D perhaps TRBD2 (5 bases). Germline-derived CDR1 and CDR2 are LGHNA and YNFKEQ. Trimming shortened V by 1 base and J by 9 bases, and 7 bases separated the two germline ends. The CDR3 is 12 residues long.

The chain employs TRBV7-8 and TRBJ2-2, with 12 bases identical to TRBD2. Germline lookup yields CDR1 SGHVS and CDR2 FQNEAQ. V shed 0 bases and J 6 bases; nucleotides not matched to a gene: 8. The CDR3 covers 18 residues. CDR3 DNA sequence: TGTGCCAGCAGCTTAGCGTGGTCTCGACTAGCGGGAGCCGGGGAGCTGTTTTTT. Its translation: CASSLAWSRLAGAGELFF.

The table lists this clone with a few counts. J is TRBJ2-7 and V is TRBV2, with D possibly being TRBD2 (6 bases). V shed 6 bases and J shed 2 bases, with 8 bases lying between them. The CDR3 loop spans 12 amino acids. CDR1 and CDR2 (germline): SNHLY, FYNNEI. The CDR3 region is CASRTGAYEQYF. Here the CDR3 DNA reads TGTGCCAGCAGGACGGGGGCCTACGAGCAGTACTTC.

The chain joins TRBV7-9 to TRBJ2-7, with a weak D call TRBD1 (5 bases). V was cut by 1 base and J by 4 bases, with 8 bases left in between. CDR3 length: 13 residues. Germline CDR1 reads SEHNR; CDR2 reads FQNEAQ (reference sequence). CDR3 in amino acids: CASSLGTFYEQYF. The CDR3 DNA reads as TGTGCCAGCAGCTTAGGGACATTTTACGAGCAGTACTTC. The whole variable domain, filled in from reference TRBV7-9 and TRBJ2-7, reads DTGVSQNPRHKITKRGQNVTFRCDPISEHNRLYWYRQTLGQGPEFLTYFQNEAQLEKSRLLSDRFSAERPKGSFSTLEIQRTEQGDSAMYLCASSLGTFYEQYFGPGTRLTVT.

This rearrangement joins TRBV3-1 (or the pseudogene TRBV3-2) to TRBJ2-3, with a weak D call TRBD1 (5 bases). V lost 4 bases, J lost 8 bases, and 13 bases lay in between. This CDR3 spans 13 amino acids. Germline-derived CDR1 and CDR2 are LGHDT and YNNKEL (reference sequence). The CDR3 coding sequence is TGTGCCAGCAGCCCACTCGGTCAGGGTACGCAGTATTTT. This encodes CASSPLGQGTQYF.

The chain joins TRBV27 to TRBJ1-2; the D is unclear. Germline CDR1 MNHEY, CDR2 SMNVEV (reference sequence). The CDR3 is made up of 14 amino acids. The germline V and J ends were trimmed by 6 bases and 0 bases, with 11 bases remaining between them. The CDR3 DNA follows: TGTGCCAGCAGACCCGACACCGCTAACTATGGCTACACCTTC. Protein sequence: CASRPDTANYGYTF.